Shown below are 30 T cell receptor beta chains from a single sample sequenced in a study of OX40 agonist ivuxolimab in advanced cancers. Data came from immunoSEQ multiplex PCR; TCRdb stores just in-frame clones and leaves some out. Among some 38,000 clones listed, 80% to 90% were seen once. This specimen was CD4+ or CD8+ T cells sorted from blood, taken in a trial of the OX40 agonist ivuxolimab. The source is an adult with an advanced solid tumor such as melanoma, head and neck, liver or kidney cancer.

This chain connects TRBV25-1 to TRBJ1-2, with D tentatively TRBD1 (5 bases). Germline values: CDR1 MGHDK, CDR2 SYGVNS. This CDR3 comprises 15 residues. The ends were cut back, 7 bases at V and 5 bases at J, with 20 bases in the middle. CDR3 DNA sequence: TGTGCCAGCACGGTCTCGGGGACGGAAGGGTATGGCTACACCTTC. Its translation: CASTVSGTEGYGYTF.

As regards this clone: In this CDR3 the conserved last residue, phenylalanine or tryptophan, is missing, so a read error is likely. The chain links TRBV18 to TRBJ1-6, with D uncertain. The germline V gene has CDR1 KGHSH and CDR2 LQKENI. Trimming took 3 bases from V and 10 from J, leaving 13 bases between them. CDR3 length equals 14 residues. CDR3 residues: CASSPEGMRSPLHL. CDR3 in DNA: TGTGCCAGCTCACCGGAGGGAATGCGATCACCCCTCCACCTT.

This clone appeared a single time. The chain combines TRBV5-1 with TRBJ1-2; D remains unclear. V was cut by 3 bases and J by 0 bases, with 9 bases left in between. Germline V gives CDR1 SGHRS, CDR2 YFSETQ. CDR3 length: 14 residues. CDR3 DNA sequence: TGCGCCAGCAGCTCGGCAGCAGCTAACTATGGCTACACCTTC. It yields the protein CASSSAAANYGYTF.

The rearrangement links TRBV2 to TRBJ1-5, with 11 positions matching TRBD1. V gave up 6 bases and J gave up 7 bases; unmatched junction bases: 5. CDR1 and CDR2 from the germline V gene are SNHLY and FYNNEI. There are 14 residues in the CDR3. CDR3 amino acids: CASRDRGLRQPQHF. DNA of the CDR3: TGTGCCAGCAGGGACAGGGGGCTTCGGCAGCCCCAGCATTTT.

The gene calls are TRBV28 and TRBJ1-2; 7 nucleotides match TRBD1. J was trimmed by 8 bases and V by 6 bases; bases with no gene match: 21. CDR3 length equals 17 residues. Germline V CDR1 and CDR2: MDHEN, SYDVKM. The DNA of the CDR3 is TGTGCCAGCAGCCGTTCGCCAGGGGGGGATCCAGAATTCGGCTACACCTTC. Translating gives CASSRSPGGDPEFGYTF.

The V call is TRBV6-5, the J call TRBJ1-2, with 9 bases lining up with TRBD1. V was pared by 6 bases and J by 6 bases, with 11 bases of the junction left unmatched. The V gene's germline CDR1 is MNHEY and CDR2 SVGAGI. The CDR3 consists of 15 residues. The CDR3 DNA follows: TGTGCCAGCAGCCCTACTGGGACAGGGTTAGATGGCTACACCTTC. Residues: CASSPTGTGLDGYTF.

V gene TRBV2 combines with J gene TRBJ1-4, with a tentative D call TRBD1 (5 bases). V was shortened by 6 bases and J by 2 bases, with 10 bases between the two germline ends. CDR3 length: 14 residues. Germline values: CDR1 SNHLY, CDR2 FYNNEI. In DNA form, the CDR3 reads TGTGCCAGCAGCTCCCAGGGTACTAATGAAAAACTGTTTTTT. It translates to CASSSQGTNEKLFF.

This clone was detected once. V is TRBV5-1 and J is TRBJ2-3; D possibly corresponds to TRBD2 (5 bases). Germline V CDR1 and CDR2: SGHRS, YFSETQ. With 0 bases removed from V and 6 bases from J, the gap between germline ends came to 11 bases. This CDR3 region has 14 residues. The CDR3 coding sequence is TGCGCCAGCAGCTTGGATACTAGTTTCGATACGCAGTATTTT. This sequence encodes CASSLDTSFDTQYF.

The CDR3 is CASSRRTSNQPQHF. For the CDR3, the DNA is TGTGCCAGCAGCCGGAGAACTAGCAATCAGCCCCAGCATTTT. The chain employs TRBV6-5 and TRBJ1-5; no firm D call. V was pared by 6 bases and J by 0 bases, with 9 bases between. This CDR3 has 14 amino acids. Germline CDR1 is MNHEY and CDR2 is SVGAGI.

V is TRBV6-5 and J is TRBJ1-1; 9 bases are shared with TRBD1. After removal of 5 bases from V and 1 base from J, the junction contained 5 bases not matched to a gene. The germline CDR1 and CDR2 sequences are MNHEY and SVGAGI. This CDR3 is built from 15 residues. CDR3 sequence reads: CASSHRGRGNTEAFF. DNA of the CDR3: TGTGCCAGCAGTCACAGGGGGCGGGGGAACACTGAAGCTTTCTTT.

V is TRBV6-5 and J is TRBJ1-2; no definite D call. The CDR3 consists of 14 residues. Germline V gene data show CDR1 as MNHEY and CDR2 as SVGAGI. V was cut by 7 bases and J by 3 bases, with 15 bases left in between. The CDR3 nucleotides read TGTGCCAGCATTACACCCGGGGTTGACTATGGCTACACCTTC. Translated, it gives CASITPGVDYGYTF.

V usage is TRBV6-1 and J usage is TRBJ1-3, with D unclear. The CDR3 length is 14 residues. Germline V gene data show CDR1 as MNHNS and CDR2 as SASEGT. Trimming cost V 4 bases and J 3 bases, with 10 bases left between them. The CDR3 loop reads CASSVLSGGNTIYF. DNA for the CDR3: TGTGCCAGCAGTGTGTTGTCGGGTGGAAACACCATATATTTT.

This sequence joins TRBV18 and TRBJ2-7; D may match TRBD1 or TRBD2 (5 bases each). Germline V gene lookup returns CDR1 KGHSH and CDR2 LQKENI. CDR3 size: 13 residues. The germline V and J ends were trimmed by 2 bases and 4 bases, with 9 bases remaining between them. The CDR3: CASSPGGEYEQYF. The CDR3 DNA sequence: TGTGCCAGCTCACCAGGGGGAGAGTACGAGCAGTACTTC.

This chain links TRBV6-1 with TRBJ2-2; no reliable D call. The CDR3 runs 15 residues. Germline V gene sequence: CDR1 MNHNS, CDR2 SASEGT. V was trimmed by 1 base and J by 4 bases, leaving 10 bases between them. The CDR3 sequence is CASSEGSSGTGELFF. CDR3 nucleotides: TGTGCCAGCAGTGAAGGGTCTAGTGGCACCGGGGAGCTGTTTTTT.

The chain combines TRBV6-1 with TRBJ1-1; 7 nucleotides align to TRBD1. J was trimmed by 0 bases and V by 5 bases; bases with no gene match: 6. CDR3 length equals 15 residues. From germline, CDR1 is MNHNS and CDR2 SASEGT. In DNA form, the CDR3 reads TGTGCCAGCAGTTCCTGGGACAGACTGAACACTGAAGCTTTCTTT. This encodes CASSSWDRLNTEAFF.

This chain joins TRBV7-2 and TRBJ1-5, with D possibly being TRBD1 (6 bases). Per the germline V gene, CDR1 is SGHTA and CDR2 is FQGNSA. The CDR3 covers 15 residues. V was clipped by 5 bases and J by 8 bases, with 19 bases between them. CDR3 region: CASSQSAGAQKPQHF. The CDR3 coding sequence is TGTGCCAGCAGCCAGTCGGCAGGGGCACAGAAGCCCCAGCATTTT. Looking up the rest from reference TRBV7-2 and TRBJ1-5 gives the full variable domain: GAGVSQSPSNKVTEKGKDVELRCDPISGHTALYWYRQSLGQGLEFLIYFQGNSAPDKSGLPSDRFSAERTGGSVSTLTIQRTQQEDSAVYLCASSQSAGAQKPQHFGDGTRLSIL.

V is TRBV4-1 and J is TRBJ2-1; D is perhaps TRBD1 (5 bases). This CDR3 is built from 14 residues. Germline-derived CDR1 and CDR2 are MGHRA and YSYEKL. V was shortened by 4 bases and J by 6 bases, with 13 bases between the two germline ends. CDR3 sequence reads: CASSPMTVPNEQFF. The DNA of the CDR3 is TGCGCCAGCAGCCCTATGACAGTTCCCAATGAGCAGTTCTTC.

This clone was detected only a few times. The junction does not match germline at one end; this may be a read error. This chain uses TRBV5-8 with TRBJ1-2, with D unclear. Germline CDR1 reads SGHTS; CDR2 reads YDEGEE. This CDR3 contains 8 residues. The CDR3 bases are TGTGCCAGCCCCGAGGTGTCCTTC. Protein: CASPEVSF.

V usage is TRBV28 and J usage is TRBJ2-3; a weak D match, TRBD1 (6 bases). The CDR3 runs to 12 residues. The germline CDR1 and CDR2 sequences are MDHEN and SYDVKM. V lost 5 bases and J 5 bases, leaving 8 bases between the germline ends. For the CDR3, the DNA is TGTGCCAGCAGTCCACAGGGAGATACGCAGTATTTT. Translating gives CASSPQGDTQYF.

The chain combines TRBV28 with TRBJ1-1; a weak D match, TRBD1 (6 bases). Germline V gene sequence: CDR1 MDHEN, CDR2 SYDVKM. V gave up 5 bases and J gave up 2 bases, with 15 bases separating them. The CDR3 extends over 15 amino acids. The CDR3 reads CASSPHGGVNTEAFF. In DNA form, the CDR3 reads TGTGCCAGCAGTCCCCACGGGGGCGTTAACACTGAAGCTTTCTTT. Full variable domain (remainder filled in from reference TRBV28 and TRBJ1-1): DVKVTQSSRYLVKRTGEKVFLECVQDMDHENMFWYRQDPGLGLRLIYFSYDVKMKEKGDIPEGYSVSREKKERFSLILESASTNQTSMYLCASSPHGGVNTEAFFGQGTRLTVV.

The chain joins TRBV28 to TRBJ1-1; D is ambiguous. Between the trimmed V and J ends, which lost 5 bases and 0 bases, there was a span of 10 bases. CDR3 length: 14 residues. The germline gives CDR1 MDHEN, CDR2 SYDVKM. CDR3 sequence reads: CASSPSLMNTEAFF. CDR3 nucleotide sequence: TGTGCCAGCAGTCCGTCGCTTATGAACACTGAAGCTTTCTTT.

This clone came up a few times. This chain joins TRBV23-1 and TRBJ2-7; the D is unclear. TRBV23-1 qualifies as an ORF whose function is uncertain. The CDR3 spans 15 residues. V was clipped by 0 bases and J by 7 bases, with 16 bases between them. The CDR3 bases are TGCGCCAGCAGTCAATCGCAGCTTCCCGTGAGAGAGCAGTACTTC. This gives the protein CASSQSQLPVREQYF.

This clone was detected a few times. The rearrangement uses TRBV6-6 and TRBJ1-4, with no clear D. This CDR3 comprises 14 residues. Germline CDR1 and CDR2: MNHNY and SVGAGI (reference sequence). Trimming shortened V by 6 bases and J by 1 base, and 9 bases separated the two germline ends. CDR3 residues: CASSSGRTNEKLFF. The CDR3 DNA reads as TGTGCCAGCAGCTCGGGCCGAACTAATGAAAAACTGTTTTTT.

In DNA form, the CDR3 reads TGTGCCAGCAGTACCCAAGAGACCCAGTACTTC. Its protein is CASSTQETQYF. The V call is TRBV28, the J call TRBJ2-5; D uncertain. V was shortened by 5 bases and J by 1 base, with 2 bases between the two germline ends. Looked up from germline, CDR1 is MDHEN and CDR2 is SYDVKM. This CDR3 is built from 11 residues.

This chain links TRBV6-5 with TRBJ1-2, with TRBD1 identical over 8 bases. This CDR3 region has 14 residues. Per germline, CDR1 MNHEY and CDR2 SVGAGI. The V gene end was trimmed by 6 bases and the J gene end by 3 bases; junction bases not matched to a gene: 6. The CDR3 DNA sequence: TGTGCCAGCAGCCTCCGGACAGGGCACTATGGCTACACCTTC. The encoded protein is CASSLRTGHYGYTF.

This clone was counted a single time. The genes are TRBV4-1 and TRBJ2-1, with D perhaps matching TRBD1 (5 bases). The CDR3 covers 14 residues. The ends were cut back, 0 bases at V and 9 bases at J, with 12 bases in the middle. Germline CDR1 reads MGHRA; CDR2 reads YSYEKL. In DNA form, the CDR3 reads TGCGCCAGCAGCCAAGAAGGGGCCACTCTTGAGCAGTTCTTC. Amino acids: CASSQEGATLEQFF.

This rearrangement joins TRBV7-9 to TRBJ2-3; D not resolved. The CDR3 totals 13 residues. Germline assignment: CDR1 SEHNR and CDR2 FQNEAQ (reference sequence). Trimming took 5 bases from V and 2 from J, leaving 8 bases between them. The CDR3 sequence is CASSRAVTDTQYF. For the CDR3, the DNA is TGTGCCAGCAGCCGGGCCGTCACAGATACGCAGTATTTT.

The V call is TRBV10-3, the J call TRBJ1-5; 8 nucleotides match TRBD1. Germline V gives CDR1 ENHRY, CDR2 SYGVKD. The CDR3 spans 15 residues. With V trimmed by 0 bases and J by 7 bases, 5 bases remained unmatched. The CDR3 protein is CAISESGQGLQPQHF. The CDR3 bases are TGTGCCATCAGTGAGTCCGGACAGGGACTCCAGCCCCAGCATTTT.

The rearrangement links TRBV10-2 to TRBJ1-1; TRBD1 matches 10 bases. The germline CDR1 and CDR2 sequences are WSHSY and SAAADI. The junction had 14 bases not matched to a gene; V was cut back by 8 bases and J by 8 bases. This CDR3 is built from 15 residues. The DNA for the CDR3 is TGCGCCAGCGGATCGACAGGGGGCTTTAATAGAGAAGCTTTCTTT. This gives the protein CASGSTGGFNREAFF.

This chain links TRBV7-9 with TRBJ2-2; TRBD1 agrees at 7 bases. The J segment lost 3 bases and the V segment lost 5 bases, leaving 9 bases of the junction unmatched. CDR3 size: 16 residues. Germline CDR1 and CDR2: SEHNR and FQNEAQ (reference sequence). CDR3 DNA sequence: TGTGCCAGCAGCCCGGGTTGGCAGGGGGACACCGGGGAGCTGTTTTTT. The encoded protein is CASSPGWQGDTGELFF. Supplemented by reference TRBV7-9 and TRBJ2-2, the full variable domain reads DTGVSQNPRHKITKRGQNVTFRCDPISEHNRLYWYRQTLGQGPEFLTYFQNEAQLEKSRLLSDRFSAERPKGSFSTLEIQRTEQGDSAMYLCASSPGWQGDTGELFFGEGSRLTVL.